This T cell receptor (beta chain) is from a study of PD-1 and CTLA-4 blockade in melanoma. Clones were read by immunoSEQ multiplex PCR, and TCRdb kept only the in-frame ones, dropping some. The profile covers 30,000 to 35,000 clones, with 80% to 95% appearing a single time and roughly 9% taken by the ten largest. V was clipped by 5 bases and J by 5 bases; unmatched bases: 8. CDR1 and CDR2 from the germline V gene are SGHDN and FVKESK. The CDR3 runs 16 residues. This chain joins TRBV14 and TRBJ2-5, with TRBD2 matching 13 bases. The sequence was obtained from a human donor with melanoma. The source material was CD8+ T cells from peripheral blood, sampled from a patient given anti-PD-1 treatment. CDR3 region: CASSIGLAGAWETQYF. DNA for the CDR3: TGTGCCAGCAGCATCGGACTAGCGGGGGCCTGGGAGACCCAGTACTTC.